Listed below are T cell receptor beta chains from one sample, sequenced in a study of blood T cell repertoires in COVID-19. TCRdb keeps only in-frame clones here, not all; method: immunoSEQ multiplex PCR. The table shows about 46,000 clones, with around 86% occurring only once. Source material: peripheral blood. These receptor sequences come from a human donor in a cohort sampled during active COVID-19. Both conserved end residues are part of each CDR3. D genes are given only for firm matches. A row's size may be missing; if present it is once, few, many or a size class.

size	V	D	J	DNA	CDR3
-	TRBV5-1	-	TRBJ2-1	TGCGCCAGCAGCTCTCAGGGGTTCCCCTACAATGAGCAGTTCTTC	CASSSQGFPYNEQFF
-	TRBV5-5	-	TRBJ1-2	TGTGCCAGCAGCTCGGGAGGGGCTGATGGCTACACCTTC	CASSSGGADGYTF
-	TRBV5-5	-	TRBJ2-7	TGTGCCAGCCGGCCCCCCGGGACCTACGAGCAGTACTTC	CASRPPGTYEQYF
-	TRBV6-5	TRBD1	TRBJ1-5	TGTGCCAGCAGCTGGACAGGATCAAATCAGCCCCAGCATTTT	CASSWTGSNQPQHF
-	TRBV5-1	TRBD2	TRBJ2-1	TGCGCCAGCAGCTTGAGAGGTCTAGCGGGAGGGTCCTACAATGAGCAGTTCTTC	CASSLRGLAGGSYNEQFF
-	TRBV5-4	-	TRBJ2-7	TGTGCCAGCAGCTTGGGTCCAGCGGAGACATACGAGCAGTACTTC	CASSLGPAETYEQYF
-	TRBV6-1	TRBD2	TRBJ2-1	TGTGCCAGCAGTGAACTTAGCGGGGGGTACAATGAGCAGTTCTTC	CASSELSGGYNEQFF
few	TRBV6-4	-	TRBJ2-6	TGTGCCAGCAGGGCCTCTGGGGCCAACGTCCTGACTTTC	CASRASGANVLTF
-	TRBV27	-	TRBJ1-2	TGTGCCAGCAGTTTATCGAGTGGGGGCATACCCTATGGCTACACCTTC	CASSLSSGGIPYGYTF
-	TRBV6-5	-	TRBJ2-5	TGTGCCAGCAGTTACCCAATCAGGGGCAATCAGGTGACCCAGTACTTC	CASSYPIRGNQVTQYF
-	TRBV30	-	TRBJ2-1	TGTGCCTACCTCCCCGCAACGGGGGTTACCTACAATGAGCAGTTCTTC	CAYLPATGVTYNEQFF
-	TRBV6-5	TRBD1	TRBJ2-5	TGTGCCAGCAGTTACTTAGGACAGGGGCAGACCCAGTACTTC	CASSYLGQGQTQYF
-	TRBV5-1	TRBD2	TRBJ2-7	TGCGCCAGCAGCTTGGGTAGCGGGAAAGCCTACGAGCAGTACTTC	CASSLGSGKAYEQYF
-	TRBV5-1	TRBD2	TRBJ2-7	TGCGCCAGCAGCCAACCGGGACTAGCCTACGAGCAGTACTTC	CASSQPGLAYEQYF
-	TRBV29-1	-	TRBJ1-2	TGCAGCGTCGGGGTAACAGGGTCCGGAGGCTACACCTTC	CSVGVTGSGGYTF
-	TRBV9	-	TRBJ1-1	TGTGCCAGCAGCGTAGACGGAGTTAACACTGAAGCTTTCTTT	CASSVDGVNTEAFF
-	TRBV7-2	TRBD1	TRBJ2-1	TGTGCCAGCAGCGACAGGGGAAGGGCGTACAATGAGCAGTTCTTC	CASSDRGRAYNEQFF
-	TRBV7-9	TRBD1	TRBJ1-1	TGTGCCAGCAGCTTCGGACAGGGGGCTCGAACTGAAGCTTTCTTT	CASSFGQGARTEAFF
-	TRBV6-2/TRBV6-3	-	TRBJ2-6	TGTGCCAGCAGTCGCGAGAAGAACTCTGGGGCCAACGTCCTGACTTTC	CASSREKNSGANVLTF
-	TRBV28	-	TRBJ2-7	TGTGCCAGCACTGTAGACAGCTCCTACGAGCAGTACTTC	CASTVDSSYEQYF
-	TRBV7-9	-	TRBJ2-6	TGTGCCAGCAGCTCACAGGGTACAGGGGCCAACGTCCTGACTTTC	CASSSQGTGANVLTF
once	TRBV24-1	-	TRBJ2-3	TGTGCCACCAGTGATTTTGTCGGGGGCACAGATACGCAGTATTTT	CATSDFVGGTDTQYF
-	TRBV6-4	-	TRBJ2-3	TGTGCCACCCGTCTTAAACCTAGCGTAACATCGGGGAGCACAGATACGCAGTATTTT	CATRLKPSVTSGSTDTQYF
-	TRBV30	TRBD1	TRBJ1-5	TGTGCCTGGAGTTCAAAGACAGGGGGCATGGGGCCCCAGCATTTT	CAWSSKTGGMGPQHF
-	TRBV9	TRBD2	TRBJ2-1	TGTGCCAGCAGCCCCGGCGGGGGGTCAACCAGTGAGCAGTTCTTC	CASSPGGGSTSEQFF
-	TRBV7-5	-	TRBJ2-3	TGTGTCAGAAGCCCCCTGGGACTAGCGGGAGGTACTAGCACAGATACGCAGTATTTT	CVRSPLGLAGGTSTDTQYF
-	TRBV7-2	TRBD1	TRBJ2-7	TGTGCCAGCAGCAACGGACAGGGGGTCTTCGGGCAGTACTTC	CASSNGQGVFGQYF
few	TRBV30	-	TRBJ2-7	TGTGCCTGGAGCCTTCCACAGGGAGCAAAATACGAGCAGTACTTC	CAWSLPQGAKYEQYF
-	TRBV19	TRBD1	TRBJ1-5	TGTGCCAGTACCGCGACAGGGACCAGCAATCAGCCCCAGCATTTT	CASTATGTSNQPQHF
-	TRBV2	TRBD2	TRBJ2-7	TGTGCCACCCAGCGGGGGATTTACGAGCAGTACTTC	CATQRGIYEQYF
-	TRBV5-1	TRBD2	TRBJ2-7	TGCGCCAGCAGCTTGAACAGCGGGGGGATATCCTACGAGCAGTACTTC	CASSLNSGGISYEQYF
once	TRBV27	-	TRBJ1-2	TGTGCCAGCTCCTTATCGAACGGGCAGGGCTATGGCTACACCTTC	CASSLSNGQGYGYTF
-	TRBV3-1/TRBV3-2	-	TRBJ1-2	TGTGCCAGCAGCCAAGGAGGGTTTGGCTACACCTTC	CASSQGGFGYTF
medium-sized	TRBV7-9	TRBD1	TRBJ2-7	TGTGCCAGCAGCAACCGGGACAGGGGGGGATACGAGCAGTACTTC	CASSNRDRGGYEQYF
-	TRBV20-1	-	TRBJ2-1	TGCAGTGCTAGTAGCAGGGGGGTTATCGGTGAGCAGTTCTTC	CSASSRGVIGEQFF
-	TRBV7-9	-	TRBJ1-1	TGTGCCAGCAGCTTAGATGTATCGAACACTGAAGCTTTCTTT	CASSLDVSNTEAFF
-	TRBV6-5	TRBD2	TRBJ2-7	TGTGCCAGCAGTACCGGGACTAGCGGCTACGAGCAGTACTTC	CASSTGTSGYEQYF
once	TRBV9	-	TRBJ2-1	TGTGCCAGCAGCGTAGAGTCGGGTGGGGGGGCACATGAGCAGTTCTTC	CASSVESGGGAHEQFF
-	TRBV7-9	TRBD1	TRBJ2-7	TGTGCCAGCAGCTTAGGGGGACAGGGCGGCTACGAGCAGTACTTC	CASSLGGQGGYEQYF
-	TRBV7-3	TRBD2	TRBJ2-2	TGTGCCAGCAGCCCCCGGACTAGCGCGGGGGAGCTGTTTTTT	CASSPRTSAGELFF
once	TRBV7-6	TRBD1	TRBJ2-5	TGTGCCAGCAGCGAACAGGGGGCCTTAATAAAGACCCAGTACTTC	CASSEQGALIKTQYF